This T cell receptor beta chain was found in a study of molecular identifiers for immune sequencing clone quantification. Overall study results and limits: Clones exceeding 20 RNA copies carried over 97% of effector molecules but under 1% of naive-cell molecules.

Bulk libraries came from a prior protocol with listed TCR primers. One entry per CDR3 protein, called by TCRdb with MiXCR from the PCR reads. The sample has about 86,000 distinct CDR3 sequences; roughly 25% are singletons. V was trimmed by 3 bases and J by 4 bases, leaving 3 bases between them. The CDR3 spans 11 residues. Germline CDR1 is SGHTA and CDR2 is FQGNSA. With respect to this clonotype: The target antigen is unknown.

The TCR originated in a human donor in good health. Some libraries in this study had Jurkat cell RNA spiked in. What was sequenced was naive CD8+ T cells from blood, with Jurkat cell RNA spiked in. As to subset: FACS-sorted CD8+CD4-CCR7+CD45RA+ naive T cells. The chain joins TRBV7-2 to TRBJ2-5; D not certain. The CDR3 protein is CTSSLGETQYF. The CDR3 coding sequence is TGTACCAGCAGCTTGGGAGAGACCCAGTACTTC.